These 25 T cell receptor beta chains were sequenced from one sample in a study of T cell changes during pregnancy in multiple sclerosis. Only in-frame clones appear in the TCRdb table, and some are missing; sequencing was by immunoSEQ multiplex PCR. The repertoire consists of around 110,000 clones, with 80% to 95% occurring once and the leading ten covering 1.5% to 2%. This specimen consisted of peripheral blood, obtained after pregnancy. These receptors were collected from a female donor with multiple sclerosis, enrolled in a pregnancy study.

This chain links TRBV7-9 with TRBJ2-2, with TRBD2 identical over 7 bases. V gave up 1 base and J gave up 2 bases; unmatched junction bases: 4. The CDR3 runs to 16 residues. Germline loops: CDR1 SEHNR, CDR2 FQNEAQ (reference sequence). The CDR3 nucleotides are TGTGCCAGCAGCTTAGGAAGCGGGGCAAACACCGGGGAGCTGTTTTTT. The encoded protein is CASSLGSGANTGELFF.

This chain connects TRBV2 to TRBJ1-4, with D possibly being TRBD1 (5 bases). Trimming took off 8 bases at V and 0 bases at J, with 10 bases between the two ends. Germline assignment: CDR1 SNHLY and CDR2 FYNNEI. The CDR3 spans 14 residues. In nucleotides, the CDR3 is TGTGCCAGCGGGGACTATTCAACTAATGAAAAACTGTTTTTT. Its protein is CASGDYSTNEKLFF.

The chain links TRBV20-1 to TRBJ2-5; D possibly corresponds to TRBD1 (6 bases). The CDR3 length is 11 residues. Deletions cut 7 bases from V and 2 bases from J, with 8 bases between. The germline V gene has CDR1 DFQATT and CDR2 SNEGSKA (reference sequence). The CDR3 DNA reads TGCAGTGGGACAGTTCAAGAGACCCAGTACTTC. Its translation is CSGTVQETQYF.

V usage is TRBV5-1 and J usage is TRBJ1-3; maybe TRBD1 (6 bases). This CDR3 comprises 16 residues. The ends were cut back, 0 bases at V and 1 base at J, with 11 bases in the middle. Looked up from germline, CDR1 is SGHRS and CDR2 is YFSETQ. CDR3 DNA sequence: TGCGCCAGCAGCTTGGAGGACAGACGATCTGGAAACACCATATATTTT. Its protein is CASSLEDRRSGNTIYF. The full variable domain, in which reference TRBV5-1 and TRBJ1-3 provide the parts outside the CDR3, is KAGVTQTPRYLIKTRGQQVTLSCSPISGHRSVSWYQQTPGQGLQFLFEYFSETQRNKGNFPGRFSGRQFSNSRSEMNVSTLELGDSALYLCASSLEDRRSGNTIYFGEGSWLTVV.

This rearrangement joins TRBV7-9 to TRBJ1-2, with 7 bases identical to TRBD1. With 4 bases clipped from V and 0 bases from J, the junction kept 5 bases outside the gene matches. The germline CDR1 and CDR2 sequences are SEHNR and FQNEAQ (reference sequence). This CDR3 comprises 15 residues. The CDR3 DNA reads TGTGCCAGCAGCTCCGGGACAGCTACTAACTATGGCTACACCTTC. Translating gives CASSSGTATNYGYTF.

The rearrangement links TRBV2 to TRBJ2-7; D unclear. CDR3 size: 14 residues. Trimming removed 7 bases from V and 0 bases from J, with 13 bases in between. CDR1 and CDR2 from the germline V gene are SNHLY and FYNNEI. The chain's CDR3 is CASIVDTNSYEQYF. DNA of the CDR3: TGTGCCAGCATCGTTGACACGAACTCCTACGAGCAGTACTTC. The whole variable domain, remainder taken from reference TRBV2 and TRBJ2-7, is EPEVTQTPSHQVTQMGQEVILRCVPISNHLYFYWYRQILGQKVEFLVSFYNNEISEKSEIFDDQFSVERPDGSNFTLKIRSTKLEDSAMYFCASIVDTNSYEQYFGPGTRLTVT.

The V gene is TRBV7-2, the J gene TRBJ1-1; D gene uncertain. The V end lost 2 bases, the J end lost 4 bases, and 14 bases lay between the germline ends. Germline V gene sequence: CDR1 SGHTA, CDR2 FQGNSA. CDR3 length equals 15 residues. CDR3 amino acids: CASSLTRVTFTEAFF. In DNA form, the CDR3 reads TGTGCCAGCAGCTTAACTCGGGTTACATTCACTGAAGCTTTCTTT.

This chain links TRBV6-1 with TRBJ2-1, with 10 positions matching TRBD2. The CDR3 contains 14 residues. The germline gives CDR1 MNHNS, CDR2 SASEGT. Trimming removed 7 bases from V and 9 bases from J; junction bases left unmatched: 9. CDR3: CASKSSGGAVEQFF. The CDR3 DNA is TGTGCCAGCAAGAGCAGCGGGGGGGCCGTTGAGCAGTTCTTC.

The rearrangement links TRBV30 to TRBJ1-1; TRBD1 might be the D (6 bases). Germline values: CDR1 GTSNPN, CDR2 SVGIG (reference sequence). Trimming pared 0 bases from V and 4 bases from J, leaving 9 bases between. The CDR3 is 13 amino acids. The CDR3 coding sequence is TGTGCCTGGAGTGTTGGGGGCGGCACTGAAGCTTTCTTT. Translation gives CAWSVGGGTEAFF. Full variable domain (missing parts from reference TRBV30 and TRBJ1-1): SQTIHQWPATLVQPVGSPLSLECTVEGTSNPNLYWYRQAAGRGLQLLFYSVGIGQISSEVPQNLSASRPQDRQFILSSKKLLLSDSGFYLCAWSVGGGTEAFFGQGTRLTVV.

The chain combines TRBV9 with TRBJ1-1, with D perhaps TRBD1 (6 bases). Per germline, CDR1 SGDLS and CDR2 YYNGEE. There are 14 residues in the CDR3. Trimming left V 3 bases short and J 4 bases short, with 13 bases between. The CDR3 DNA reads TGTGCCAGCAGCGCAGGGGTTTTGGGCACTGAAGCTTTCTTT. Translating gives CASSAGVLGTEAFF.

The chain links TRBV5-1 to TRBJ2-2; perhaps TRBD2 as D (5 bases). Germline CDR1 is SGHRS and CDR2 is YFSETQ. The CDR3 length is 14 residues. Trimming took 5 bases from V and 4 from J, leaving 12 bases between them. Here the CDR3 DNA reads TGCGCCAGCAGTCTTCAGCTAGCCACCGGGGAGCTGTTTTTT. Translated, it gives CASSLQLATGELFF. Supplemented by reference TRBV5-1 and TRBJ2-2, the full variable domain reads KAGVTQTPRYLIKTRGQQVTLSCSPISGHRSVSWYQQTPGQGLQFLFEYFSETQRNKGNFPGRFSGRQFSNSRSEMNVSTLELGDSALYLCASSLQLATGELFFGEGSRLTVL.

The rearrangement links TRBV5-1 to TRBJ1-5; D uncertain. CDR3 size: 14 residues. Trimming took off 4 bases at V and 0 bases at J, with 8 bases between the two ends. Germline V gives CDR1 SGHRS, CDR2 YFSETQ. The CDR3 region has the DNA TGCGCCAGCAGCCCGGGTGGTAGCAATCAGCCCCAGCATTTT. Protein product: CASSPGGSNQPQHF.

The gene calls are TRBV2 and TRBJ2-7; TRBD1 aligns across 7 bases. This CDR3 has 13 residues. Germline V CDR1 and CDR2: SNHLY, FYNNEI. J was trimmed by 4 bases and V by 11 bases; bases with no gene match: 11. For the CDR3, the DNA is TGTGCCGGACAGGAGGCCCTCCGGTACGAGCAGTACTTC. It specifies CAGQEALRYEQYF.

This clone was recorded once. The chain recombines TRBV19 with TRBJ2-5, with D perhaps TRBD2 (6 bases). The CDR3 runs to 17 residues. The V end lost 6 bases, the J end lost 5 bases, and 25 bases lay between the germline ends. Per the germline V gene, CDR1 is LNHDA and CDR2 is SQIVND (reference sequence). Written as DNA, the CDR3 is TGTGCCAGTAGCGCGGAGGGCAGGCGAAGACCTTGGGAGACCCAGTACTTC. As protein: CASSAEGRRRPWETQYF.

This clone was observed once. The chain recombines TRBV7-3 with TRBJ2-1; 13 nucleotides align to TRBD2. Trimming cost V 5 bases and J 7 bases; bases outside gene matches: 11. CDR1 and CDR2 from the germline V gene are SGHTA and FQGTGA. The CDR3 has 17 residues. CDR3 loop: CASSPKVLAGGLNEQFF. The CDR3 DNA reads as TGTGCCAGCAGCCCAAAGGTACTAGCGGGGGGGCTGAATGAGCAGTTCTTC. The whole variable domain, remainder taken from reference TRBV7-3 and TRBJ2-1, is GAGVSQTPSNKVTEKGKYVELRCDPISGHTALYWYRQSLGQGPEFLIYFQGTGAADDSGLPNDRFFAVRPEGSVSTLKIQRTERGDSAVYLCASSPKVLAGGLNEQFFGPGTRLTVL.

The gene calls are TRBV2 and TRBJ2-7; D remains unclear. The CDR3 runs to 13 residues. Between the trimmed V and J ends, which lost 2 bases and 3 bases, there was a span of 8 bases. From germline, CDR1 is SNHLY and CDR2 FYNNEI. As DNA, the CDR3 is TGTGCCAGCAGTGAAACCCACGGCTACGAGCAGTACTTC. Protein: CASSETHGYEQYF.

Here the CDR3 DNA reads TGTGCCAGCAGTGATGTGGGGGGTTACACTGAAGCTTTCTTT. Protein: CASSDVGGYTEAFF. J is TRBJ1-1 and V is TRBV2; D is perhaps TRBD1 (5 bases). This CDR3 contains 14 residues. V gave up 3 bases and J gave up 3 bases, with 11 bases separating them. The germline gives CDR1 SNHLY, CDR2 FYNNEI.

This rearrangement joins TRBV5-1 to TRBJ2-2, with TRBD1 matching 12 bases. Trimming cost V 4 bases and J 3 bases; bases outside gene matches: 16. Per the germline V gene, CDR1 is SGHRS and CDR2 is YFSETQ. The CDR3 has 20 amino acids. The CDR3 sequence: CASSPRDRGLQKVDTGELFF. CDR3 DNA sequence: TGCGCCAGCAGCCCTAGGGACAGGGGGCTGCAAAAGGTGGACACCGGGGAGCTGTTTTTT.

V and J are TRBV25-1 and TRBJ1-4; D gene uncertain. CDR1 and CDR2 from the germline V gene are MGHDK and SYGVNS. The CDR3 has 15 amino acids. Trimming took 1 base from V and 7 from J, leaving 13 bases between them. CDR3 bases: TGTGCCAGCAGTGAATGGGGATTTGAGGGTGAAAAACTGTTTTTT. Residues: CASSEWGFEGEKLFF. Looking up the rest from reference TRBV25-1 and TRBJ1-4 gives the full variable domain: EADIYQTPRYLVIGTGKKITLECSQTMGHDKMYWYQQDPGMELHLIHYSYGVNSTEKGDLSSESTVSRIRTEHFPLTLESARPSHTSQYLCASSEWGFEGEKLFFGSGTQLSVL.

The J gene is TRBJ2-7, the V gene TRBV15; TRBD1 matches at 7 bases. Losses at the gene ends were 0 bases for V and 0 bases for J; bases not matched to a gene: 2. The CDR3 spans 15 residues. Per germline, CDR1 LNHNV and CDR2 YYDKDF (reference sequence). CDR3: CATSRDRGYSYEQYF. The CDR3 region has the DNA TGTGCCACCAGCAGAGACAGGGGGTACTCCTACGAGCAGTACTTC.

The rearrangement uses TRBV20-1 and TRBJ2-3, with D possibly matching TRBD1 (6 bases). The V gene's germline CDR1 is DFQATT and CDR2 SNEGSKA (reference sequence). Between the trimmed V and J ends, which lost 3 bases and 6 bases, there was a span of 7 bases. The CDR3 has 11 amino acids. This CDR3 reads CSASRGDTQYF. The CDR3 DNA reads as TGCAGTGCTAGTAGGGGGGATACGCAGTATTTT.

The V gene is TRBV19, the J gene TRBJ2-7; 10 bases are a match to TRBD1. CDR1 and CDR2 from the germline V gene are LNHDA and SQIVND (reference sequence). V shed 5 bases and J 2 bases; nucleotides not matched to a gene: 9. The CDR3 is 16 residues long. CDR3 sequence (DNA): TGTGCCAGTAGTTCGTCGCGGGACAGGGGAACCTACGAGCAGTACTTC. This codes for CASSSSRDRGTYEQYF.

The chain combines TRBV30 with TRBJ2-2; 11 nucleotides match TRBD2. Germline CDR1 and CDR2: GTSNPN and SVGIG (reference sequence). The CDR3 covers 15 residues. V lost 2 bases and J lost 6; bases outside the gene matches: 5. The CDR3 sequence: CAWSSLAGEAGELFF. The CDR3 DNA sequence: TGTGCCTGGAGTTCACTAGCGGGGGAGGCCGGGGAGCTGTTTTTT.

V usage is TRBV20-1 and J usage is TRBJ2-2; D unresolved. Trimming left V 4 bases short and J 6 bases short, with 6 bases between. The CDR3 loop spans 11 amino acids. Germline V gene sequence: CDR1 DFQATT, CDR2 SNEGSKA (reference sequence). The CDR3 region has the DNA TGCAGTGCTACCCGGGCCGGGGAGCTGTTTTTT. It translates to CSATRAGELFF.

The chain combines TRBV5-1 with TRBJ2-3, with D unclear. Germline V lookup: CDR1 SGHRS, CDR2 YFSETQ. V lost 0 bases to trimming and J lost 3 bases, with 8 bases between them. This CDR3 region has 14 residues. DNA for the CDR3: TGCGCCAGCAGCTTGGCCTCTGTTACAGATACGCAGTATTTT. This sequence encodes CASSLASVTDTQYF. Based on the CDR3 plus reference TRBV5-1 and TRBJ2-3, the full variable domain is KAGVTQTPRYLIKTRGQQVTLSCSPISGHRSVSWYQQTPGQGLQFLFEYFSETQRNKGNFPGRFSGRQFSNSRSEMNVSTLELGDSALYLCASSLASVTDTQYFGPGTRLTVL.